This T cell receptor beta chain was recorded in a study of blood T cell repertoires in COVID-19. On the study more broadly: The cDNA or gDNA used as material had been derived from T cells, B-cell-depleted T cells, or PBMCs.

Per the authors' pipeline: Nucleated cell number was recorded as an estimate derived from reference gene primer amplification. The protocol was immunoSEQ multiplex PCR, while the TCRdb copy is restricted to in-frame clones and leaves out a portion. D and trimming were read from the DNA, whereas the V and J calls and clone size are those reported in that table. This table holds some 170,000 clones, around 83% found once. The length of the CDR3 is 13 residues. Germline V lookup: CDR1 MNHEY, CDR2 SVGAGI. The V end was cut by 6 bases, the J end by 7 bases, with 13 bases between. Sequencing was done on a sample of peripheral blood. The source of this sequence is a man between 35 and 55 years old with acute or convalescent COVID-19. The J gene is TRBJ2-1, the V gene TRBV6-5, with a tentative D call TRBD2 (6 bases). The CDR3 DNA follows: TGTGCCAGCAGCCGAGGAGGAGGGAATGAGCAGTTCTTC. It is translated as CASSRGGGNEQFF.